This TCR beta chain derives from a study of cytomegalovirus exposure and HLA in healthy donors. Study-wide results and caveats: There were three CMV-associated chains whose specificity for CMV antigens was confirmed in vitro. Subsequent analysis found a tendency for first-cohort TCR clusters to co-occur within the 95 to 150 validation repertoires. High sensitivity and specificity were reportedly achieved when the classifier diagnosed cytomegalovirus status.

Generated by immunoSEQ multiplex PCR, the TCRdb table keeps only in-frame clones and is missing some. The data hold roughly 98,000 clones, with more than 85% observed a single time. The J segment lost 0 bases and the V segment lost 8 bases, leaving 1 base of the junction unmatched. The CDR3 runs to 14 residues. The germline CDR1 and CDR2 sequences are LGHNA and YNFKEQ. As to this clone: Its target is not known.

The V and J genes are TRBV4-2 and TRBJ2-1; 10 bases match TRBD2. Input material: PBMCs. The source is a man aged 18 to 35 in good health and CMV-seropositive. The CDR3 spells CASSSGSSYNEQFF. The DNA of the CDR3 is TGTGCCAGCTCTAGCGGGAGCTCCTACAATGAGCAGTTCTTC.